What follows is one T cell receptor (beta chain) and its context. The sample is drawn from a study of T cell repertoires in ileal Crohn's disease. Germline V gene sequence: CDR1 KGHSH, CDR2 LQKENI. V lost 4 bases and J 6 bases, leaving 12 bases between the germline ends. The CDR3 is 13 residues long. TCRdb's copy holds only in-frame clones and misses some; the assay was immunoSEQ multiplex PCR. The table has around 14,000 clones, roughly 80% seen once; the top ten hold roughly 4.5%. The chain uses TRBV18 and TRBJ1-2; maybe TRBD1 (6 bases). The sequenced sample consisted of ileal tissue. The source of this sequence is an adult with Crohn's disease. CDR3 protein: CASSQGTKNGYTF. CDR3 DNA sequence: TGTGCCAGCTCACAAGGGACAAAGAATGGCTACACCTTC.